The TCR beta chain described here comes from a study of monozygotic twins with inflammatory bowel disease. In eight separate reactions per sample, cDNA was generated. Nested amplification of TCRalpha and TCRbeta cDNA involved two PCRs of around 15 and 10 cycles. From its re-call of the 5' RACE reads, TCRdb lists each CDR3 protein once, without DNA. The table lists around 450,000 distinct CDR3 sequences, with more than 2% in the top ten. Germline CDR1 reads MNHNS; CDR2 reads SASEGT. The length of the CDR3 is 15 residues. Whole-study results and caveats: The data offered no way to tell different T cell subtypes apart. Twins with IBD had fewer clonotypes in common with others than healthy twins, particularly during disease activity.

Regarding this clonotype: Its antigen is not known.

The chain recombines TRBV6-1 with TRBJ2-6; without DNA, the TCRdb call of TRBD2 cannot be checked. Specimen: blood. The source of this sequence is a human donor with ulcerative colitis or Crohn's disease, or a healthy co-twin of an affected twin (not recorded which). This CDR3 reads CASIPPGSGANVLTF.